Reported below is one T cell receptor beta chain. Its target is not known. The identical CDR3 is also encoded by other nucleotide sequences in the sample. The sample belongs to a study of T cells in narcolepsy. Study-wide context: Patients with NT1 or NT2 and healthy control donors were enrolled. General study results and limits: Autoreactive HCRT-specific and TRIB2-specific clonotypes were marked in same-patient CSF-versus-blood CD4+ comparisons. Autoreactive clone sequences were missing from some blood memory CD4+ repertoires. Blood of same and different patients, but not healthy controls, reportedly held recurring autoreactive clonotypes.

Here immunoSEQ multiplex PCR was the method, and the copy in TCRdb shows in-frame clones only, minus some. The repertoire holds about 29,000 clones, with approximately 87% as singletons. Trimming left V 1 base short and J 1 base short, with 3 bases between. The germline V gene has CDR1 MNHEY and CDR2 SMNVEV (reference sequence). This CDR3 has 13 residues. The rearrangement uses TRBV27 and TRBJ2-3; unclear D gene. The sequenced material came from memory (CD45RA-) CD4+ T cells from blood. The TCR originated in a human donor in good health. CDR3 region: CASSLYGTDTQYF. In DNA form, the CDR3 reads TGTGCCAGCAGTTTATACGGCACAGATACGCAGTATTTT.